The rows below give T cell receptor beta chains drawn from one sample of a study of response to subunit inactivated influenza vaccine. In TCRdb, the RT-PCR reads were re-called with MiXCR into one record per CDR3 protein. The profile shows about 780,000 distinct CDR3 sequences, about 18% of them singletons. The specimen was PBMCs from blood, collected about 5 days after vaccination. These receptors were collected from a man between 45 and 60 years old who received an inactivated influenza vaccine. Each CDR3 is given with its conserved first and last residue. The D gene is left open where the match is weak. Size is omitted from some rows. Given values are once, few, many or a class for expanded clones.

abundance	v_gene	d_gene	j_gene	CDR3nt	CDR3aa
.	TRBV20-1	.	TRBJ2-5	TGCAGTGCCCCTCAGGCTAGTCGTTTGGAGACCCAGTACTTC	CSAPQASRLETQYF
.	TRBV28	.	TRBJ2-3	TGTGCCAGTTCTAACGGAAGGGGTAATACGCAGTATTTT	CASSNGRGNTQYF
many	TRBV7-9	.	TRBJ1-5	TGTGCCAGCAGCCGCGGAGGGCGGCGGGGTCAGCCCCAGCATTTT	CASSRGGRRGQPQHF
few	TRBV20-1	TRBD2	TRBJ2-3	TGCAGTGCTCAGCGGGGCTGGGCAGATACGCAGTATTTT	CSAQRGWADTQYF
.	TRBV3-1	TRBD1	TRBJ2-7	TGTGCCAGCAGCCAAGATTCTGGACAGGGGTATCGGCCTGGACTGGACGAGCAGTACTTC	CASSQDSGQGYRPGLDEQYF
few	TRBV12-3/TRBV12-4	.	TRBJ2-7	TGTGCCAGCAGTTCCTTCGGAGGCTACGAGCAGTACTTC	CASSSFGGYEQYF
.	TRBV7-2	TRBD1	TRBJ2-7	TGTGCCAGCAGCCATCCGTCCGGGACAGGGTACTTC	CASSHPSGTGYF
few	TRBV6-2/TRBV6-3	TRBD2	TRBJ2-7	TGTGCCAGCAGTCCCACTAGCGGGCAGACCTACGAGCAGTACTTC	CASSPTSGQTYEQYF
.	TRBV2	.	TRBJ1-5	TGTGCCAGCAATCGACAGGAGAATCAGCCCCAGCATTTT	CASNRQENQPQHF
.	TRBV29-1	TRBD1	TRBJ2-2	TGCAGCGTCTCCGGGAAGGGACAGGGTGGGGGCACCGGGGAGCTGTTTTTT	CSVSGKGQGGGTGELFF
.	TRBV9	.	TRBJ2-3	TGTGCCAGCAGCGTAGCTTGGCGGACAGATACGCAGTATTTT	CASSVAWRTDTQYF
many	TRBV20-1	TRBD1	TRBJ1-2	TGCAGTGCTAGAGAGGGGACAGGGGGAAGTGGCTACACCTTC	CSAREGTGGSGYTF
few	TRBV6-1	TRBD1	TRBJ2-2	TGTGCCAGCAGGGGGCTGATAGGGACAGGGGTAACCGGGGAGCTGTTTTTT	CASRGLIGTGVTGELFF
.	TRBV11-2	TRBD1	TRBJ2-7	TGTGCCAGCAGCCCCGGGACAGGCCAAGGCGAGCAGTACTTC	CASSPGTGQGEQYF
.	TRBV10-3	TRBD2	TRBJ2-2	TGTGCCATCCAGCAGCGGGAGAACACCGGGGAGCTGTTTTTT	CAIQQRENTGELFF
few	TRBV20-1	.	TRBJ2-7	TGCAGTGCTAGATCGACAGGGTTGGCGGGAGGCTACGAGCAGTACTTC	CSARSTGLAGGYEQYF
.	TRBV6-5	.	TRBJ2-4	TGTGCCAGCAGTTACCCGGCGTCATTGGGAGCCAAAAACATTCAGTACTTC	CASSYPASLGAKNIQYF
few	TRBV6-2/TRBV6-3	.	TRBJ2-3	TGTGCCAGCAGTCACCCAGAATTTGGCAAAAGGGACCTCACAGATACGCAGTATTTT	CASSHPEFGKRDLTDTQYF
many	TRBV15	.	TRBJ2-2	TGTGCCACCAGCAGAGATAAAGGAGTGAACACCGGGGAGCTGTTTTTT	CATSRDKGVNTGELFF
.	TRBV18	.	TRBJ2-2	TGTGCCAGCTCACCGGCTCAGGTGAACACCGGGGAGCTGTTTTTT	CASSPAQVNTGELFF
many	TRBV12-3/TRBV12-4	TRBD1	TRBJ2-7	TGTGCCAGCAGTTTAGCGAGGGGACAGCGGCCCTACGAGCAGTACTTC	CASSLARGQRPYEQYF
few	TRBV9	TRBD2	TRBJ2-7	TGTGCCAGCAGCCCATTCGATGGGGGAGGGCCCAACGAGCAGTACTTC	CASSPFDGGGPNEQYF
.	TRBV29-1	.	TRBJ2-5	TGCAGCGTTGAAGGCTCCACGGGGACCCAGTACTTC	CSVEGSTGTQYF
few	TRBV20-1	TRBD1	TRBJ2-4	TGCAGTGGGCTAACAGGGGCGCAAGGCGGAAACATTCAGTACTTC	CSGLTGAQGGNIQYF
few	TRBV7-8	.	TRBJ2-7	TGTGCCAGCAGCTTGTCAACGAGCGGTAACGAGCAGTACTTC	CASSLSTSGNEQYF
.	TRBV6-5	.	TRBJ1-4	TGTGCCAGCAGTTCGGGACTTCTAACTAATGAAAAACTGTTTTTT	CASSSGLLTNEKLFF
.	TRBV7-8	.	TRBJ2-5	TGTGCCAGCAGCCCTGAACAGTTCCAAGAGACCCAGTACTTC	CASSPEQFQETQYF
.	TRBV10-3	.	TRBJ2-6	TGTGCCACAAGGGCTGGGGCCAACGTCCTGACTTTC	CATRAGANVLTF
.	TRBV28	TRBD1	TRBJ2-1	TGTGCCAGCAGTTTATTTCTAGAGGTGAGGACAGGGGTCTACAATGAGCAGTTCTTC	CASSLFLEVRTGVYNEQFF
few	TRBV7-3	TRBD2	TRBJ2-1	TGTGCCAGCAGCTTAACAGTTTGGACTAGCGGGACTAATAGGTCCTACAATGAGCAGTTCTTC	CASSLTVWTSGTNRSYNEQFF
.	TRBV4-3	TRBD2	TRBJ2-3	TGCGCCAGCAGCCGGACAAGACTCCCGGGGGGGTTCACAGATACGCAGTATTTT	CASSRTRLPGGFTDTQYF
few	TRBV6-2/TRBV6-3	.	TRBJ1-2	TGTGCCAGCAGTACAAAGACAGTCTATGGCTACACCTTC	CASSTKTVYGYTF
once	TRBV5-6	.	TRBJ2-5	TGTGCCAGCAGCTTTTTACGGCAAGAGACCCAGTACTTC	CASSFLRQETQYF
few	TRBV20-1	TRBD2	TRBJ2-1	TGCAGTGCTAGAGAACGGGAGGGCCCCTACAATGAGCAGTTCTTC	CSAREREGPYNEQFF
many	TRBV6-1	.	TRBJ1-2	TGTGCCAGCAAAATTACAGGTCTAACTAGATATGGCTACACCTTC	CASKITGLTRYGYTF
.	TRBV5-1	TRBD1	TRBJ2-7	TGCGCCAGCAGCTTGGAAACAGGGGCTAATGGCGAGCAGTACTTC	CASSLETGANGEQYF
.	TRBV12-3/TRBV12-4	.	TRBJ2-7	TGTGCCAGCAAGAAACAGGAGGTGAGCTCCTACGAGCAGTACTTC	CASKKQEVSSYEQYF
few	TRBV7-9	.	TRBJ1-6	TGTGCCAGCAGGGACAAGACAGAGTATAATTCACCCCTCCACTTT	CASRDKTEYNSPLHF
few	TRBV7-6	TRBD1	TRBJ2-7	TGTGCCAGCAGCTTAGAAGCGACAGGGGGCTACGAGCAGTACTTC	CASSLEATGGYEQYF
.	TRBV20-1	.	TRBJ1-6	TGCAGTGCCAGGGACGCAAATAATTCACCCCTCCACTTT	CSARDANNSPLHF
.	TRBV24-1	TRBD2	TRBJ2-2	TGTGCCACCAGTGACCCGGGACTAGCGGGAGAGGGGAACACCGGGGAGCTGTTTTTT	CATSDPGLAGEGNTGELFF
few	TRBV10-3	TRBD2	TRBJ2-7	TGTGCCATCAGTGAGTTAGCGGGGAGGTTGGCCGAGCAGTACTTC	CAISELAGRLAEQYF
many	TRBV20-1	TRBD1	TRBJ2-5	TGCAGTGCCCCTCGACAGGGGGTCGAGACCCAGTACTTC	CSAPRQGVETQYF
.	TRBV20-1	TRBD1	TRBJ2-7	TGCAGTGCTAGGGGACAGATAGACCCCTACGAGCAGTACTTC	CSARGQIDPYEQYF
.	TRBV24-1	TRBD1	TRBJ2-3	TGTGCCACCAGTGACGTCCCGGGACAGGGGACAGATACGCAGTATTTT	CATSDVPGQGTDTQYF
.	TRBV7-2	.	TRBJ2-1	TGTGCCAGCAGGTTTCCCGGGGGCCCCTGGAATGAGCAGTTCTTC	CASRFPGGPWNEQFF
few	TRBV7-2	TRBD2	TRBJ2-5	TGTGCCAGCAGGCCTCCGGGACTAGCGGGGGTCGGGACCCAGTACTTC	CASRPPGLAGVGTQYF